This T cell receptor beta chain was captured by sequencing in a study of human T cells and chemical hapten exposure. TCRdb re-derived calls from the RACE reads in MiXCR, one entry per CDR3 protein. The table has 25,000 to 35,000 distinct CDR3 sequences, 5.8% seen once. Time point meaning: patch test 3, about 24 weeks after DPC sensitization. The treatment was: therapeutic diphenylcyclopropenone sensitization with weekly scalp DPC. The length of the CDR3 is 14 residues. V gave up 0 bases and J gave up 2 bases, with 7 bases separating them. Germline V CDR1 and CDR2: SGHTA, FQGNSA. The sequencing used whole blood, collected in connection with sensitization to the hapten diphenylcyclopropenone (DPC). V usage is TRBV7-2 and J usage is TRBJ1-1, with D maybe TRBD1 (5 bases). The source of this sequence is a man aged 25 to 45 with alopecia areata. Some clones in this sample may be carry-over from other donors' samples. CDR3 sequence (DNA): TGTGCCAGCAGCTTAGCGGGGGTTAACACTGAAGCTTTCTTT. It codes for CASSLAGVNTEAFF. Full variable domain (rest looked up from reference TRBV7-2 and TRBJ1-1): GAGVSQSPSNKVTEKGKDVELRCDPISGHTALYWYRQSLGQGLEFLIYFQGNSAPDKSGLPSDRFSAERTGGSVSTLTIQRTQQEDSAVYLCASSLAGVNTEAFFGQGTRLTVV.